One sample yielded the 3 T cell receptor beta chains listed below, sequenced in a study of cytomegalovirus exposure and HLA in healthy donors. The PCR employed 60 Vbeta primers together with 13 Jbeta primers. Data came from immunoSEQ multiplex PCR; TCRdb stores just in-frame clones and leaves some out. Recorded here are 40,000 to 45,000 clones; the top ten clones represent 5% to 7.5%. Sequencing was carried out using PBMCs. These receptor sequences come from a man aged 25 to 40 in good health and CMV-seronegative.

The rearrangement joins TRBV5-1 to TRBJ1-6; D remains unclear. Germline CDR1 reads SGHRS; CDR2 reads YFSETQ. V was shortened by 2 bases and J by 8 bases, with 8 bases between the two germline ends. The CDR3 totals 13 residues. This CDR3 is CASSLDEDSPLHF. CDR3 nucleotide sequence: TGCGCCAGCAGCTTAGACGAGGATTCACCCCTCCACTTT.

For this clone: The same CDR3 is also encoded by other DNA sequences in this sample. The CDR3 sequence is CASSQEVSGAYEQYF. The DNA for the CDR3 is TGTGCCAGCAGCCAAGAGGTTAGCGGGGCCTACGAGCAGTACTTC. This chain links TRBV4-2 with TRBJ2-7; 8 nucleotides match TRBD2. Germline values: CDR1 LGHNA, CDR2 YNFKEQ. The V gene end was trimmed by 0 bases and the J gene end by 2 bases; junction bases not matched to a gene: 3. This CDR3 comprises 15 residues.

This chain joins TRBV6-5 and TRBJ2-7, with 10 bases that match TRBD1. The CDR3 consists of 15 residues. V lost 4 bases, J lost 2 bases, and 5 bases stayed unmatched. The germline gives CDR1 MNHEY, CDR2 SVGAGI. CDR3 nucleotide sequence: TGTGCCAGCAGTTTGTCCGGGACAGGGGCCTACGAGCAGTACTTC. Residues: CASSLSGTGAYEQYF.